This entry is about one T cell receptor (beta chain). Antigen unknown. The ends lost 6 bases at V and 3 bases at J; junction bases unmatched: 7. CDR1 is MNHNS and CDR2 is SASEGT in the germline V gene. This CDR3 contains 14 residues. At sampling all donors were nominally healthy, likely with unrecorded immune exposures. The data originate from a study of cytomegalovirus exposure and HLA in healthy donors. Background on the study: Early released data had tens of millions of unique TCRs, all coming from HLA-typed donors. Study observations and caveats: The CMV antigen specificity of a few CMV-associated chains was confirmed through in vitro analysis.

Researchers ran the PCR with 60 Vbeta and 13 Jbeta primers. The table came from immunoSEQ multiplex PCR; TCRdb's copy has only in-frame clones and leaves some out. The sample comprises approximately 220,000 clones, less than 85% of which are singletons, and approximately 0.6% rests with the top ten. The sequenced sample consisted of PBMCs. This clonotype was obtained from a man between 18 and 29 years old in good health and CMV-seronegative. V usage is TRBV6-1 and J usage is TRBJ2-7; 8 bases agree with TRBD1. CDR3 region: CASRRPGQVYEQYF. The CDR3 DNA reads TGTGCCAGCAGACGTCCGGGACAGGTCTACGAGCAGTACTTC.